The 5 T cell receptor beta chains listed next were all sequenced from one sample in a study of blood T cell repertoires in COVID-19. Clones were read by immunoSEQ multiplex PCR, and TCRdb kept only the in-frame ones, dropping some. The sample holds 270,000 or so clones, about 87% seen once. The sequencing sample was made of peripheral blood. The origin of the receptors is a human donor in a cohort sampled during active COVID-19.

This rearrangement joins TRBV12-2 to TRBJ2-3; the D call in the table, TRBD2, was not verified against the DNA. TRBV12-2 is a listed pseudogene. The CDR3 is made up of 22 amino acids. Here the CDR3 DNA reads TGTGCAAGTCGCTTAGTATACCCCCCGTGGGAGTCGGGCGGCGCGAACACAGATACGCAGTATTTT. Its protein is CASRLVYPPWESGGANTDTQYF.

The chain uses TRBV5-8 and TRBJ2-3; TRBD2 is a possible D gene (5 bases). The CDR3 consists of 12 residues. Trimming cost V 1 base and J 5 bases, with 5 bases left between them. Germline CDR1 and CDR2: SGHTS and YDEGEE. CDR3 DNA sequence: TGTGCCAGCAGCTTGCGGGGAGATACGCAGTATTTT. It codes for CASSLRGDTQYF.

V and J are TRBV2 and TRBJ2-1; 8 nucleotides agree with TRBD1. Trimming cost V 5 bases and J 8 bases; bases outside gene matches: 8. Germline V gene data show CDR1 as SNHLY and CDR2 as FYNNEI. CDR3 size: 14 residues. The CDR3 here is CASSTTGVGDEQFF. CDR3 coding DNA: TGTGCCAGCAGTACGACAGGGGTTGGGGATGAGCAGTTCTTC.

A single count supports this clone. The chain employs TRBV3-1 (or the pseudogene TRBV3-2) and TRBJ2-2; 8 nucleotides match TRBD2. CDR1 is LGHDT and CDR2 is YNNKEL in the germline V gene (reference sequence). The junction had 7 bases not matched to a gene; V was cut back by 4 bases and J by 6 bases. The CDR3 totals 15 residues. This chain's CDR3 is CASSRISGSAGELFF. CDR3 DNA sequence: TGTGCCAGCAGCCGAATAAGCGGGAGTGCCGGGGAGCTGTTTTTT.

The chain joins TRBV5-1 to TRBJ1-1; 9 bases match TRBD1. The CDR3 runs to 15 residues. The J segment lost 1 base and the V segment lost 4 bases, leaving 5 bases of the junction unmatched. Germline V gene data show CDR1 as SGHRS and CDR2 as YFSETQ. CDR3 sequence (DNA): TGCGCCAGCAGCACGGACAGGGGTCCGAACACTGAAGCTTTCTTT. Translating gives CASSTDRGPNTEAFF.